This T cell receptor (beta chain) was sequenced for a study of T cell repertoires in cytomegalovirus infection (dated by TCRdb to the late 2010s). About the investigation overall: Donor HLA type was relevant to the analysis, because carriage of CMV infection together with the matching HLA type was indicated by public TCR beta signatures. General findings and caveats noted by the study authors: The ex vivo response was dominated by HLA-C-restricted CMV-specific TCR beta clonotypes, which also provided the single most frequent clonotype in two of eight donors. Carriers of CMV infection plus the relevant HLA type were discriminated by the cumulative frequency of public TCR beta family members in the study cohort and in an independent roughly 370-donor cohort.

At least ten counts were recorded for this clonotype. What antigen it recognizes has not been identified. Within one base of it there is no much larger clone, and no base qualities were kept. The CDR3 holds 12 amino acids from the cysteine to the phenylalanine. The DNA shown is the 36-base CDR3, in frame from base 1. V is clipped by 8 bases and J by 8 bases, and the sequence between their germline boundaries is 15 bases long. The instrument given in TCRdb is Illumina HiSeq 1500. TCRdb ran its own pipeline on the public reads, namely fastp trimming at Q25 and MiXCR clone calling, and kept in-frame beta chains. Identical CDR3 proteins give one entry, which carries the most common genes and DNA. In this sample the table shows 600,000 to 800,000 distinct CDR3 sequences, less than 25% of which occur a single time. Clones ranked in the top ten supply 7.5% to 9% of the sample.

Here the chain combines TRBV12-3 or TRBV12-4 and TRBJ1-2; the D gene lacks a confident call. The source material was CD8+ T cells from PBMCs. The sequence derives from a human donor in good health (CMV status not recorded). Some clones in this sample may be carry-over from other donors' samples. This receptor has the CDR3 CASDSSAWGYTF. The nucleotide sequence reads as follows: TGTGCCAGCGATTCGTCCGCCTGGGGCTACACCTTC.